The 23 T cell receptor beta chains in this list originate from one sample, sequenced in a study of pediatric ulcerative colitis (dated by TCRdb to the late 2010s). During colonoscopy, one to two pinch biopsies were obtained from the rectum for research. Libraries came from the immunoSEQ multiplex PCR assay. The clones in this table, taken by TCRdb from immuneACCESS, are in-frame only. Not every clone is retained; where verified, under half of the shortfall comes from an unresolved V gene, and the cause of the rest is unknown. In this sample the table shows some 40,000 clones, 65% to 80% of which occur a single time. Roughly 8.6% of the sample is taken by the ten largest. Sequenced sample: gut tissue. The receptors were gathered from a boy aged 5-17 years with severe ulcerative colitis.

J is TRBJ2-7 and V is TRBV5-1; D not resolved. The V gene lost 7 bases and the J gene lost 2 bases, with 13 bases spanning the gap. The CDR3 is made up of 13 amino acids. The germline gives CDR1 SGHRS, CDR2 YFSETQ. Here the CDR3 reads CASFSLTTYEQYF. DNA of the CDR3: TGCGCCAGCTTTTCCTTGACGACCTACGAGCAGTACTTC.

This rearrangement joins TRBV7-9 to TRBJ2-7; D assignment may be TRBD1 or TRBD2 (5 bases each). Germline values: CDR1 SEHNR, CDR2 FQNEAQ (reference sequence). There are 17 residues in the CDR3. Trimming removed 5 bases from V and 0 bases from J, with 20 bases in between. The CDR3 region has the DNA TGTGCCAGCAGCCGTCGGGGTTCGAATAGGGGCTCCTACGAGCAGTACTTC. The encoded protein is CASSRRGSNRGSYEQYF. The full variable domain, completed using reference TRBV7-9 and TRBJ2-7, is DTGVSQNPRHKITKRGQNVTFRCDPISEHNRLYWYRQTLGQGPEFLTYFQNEAQLEKSRLLSDRFSAERPKGSFSTLEIQRTEQGDSAMYLCASSRRGSNRGSYEQYFGPGTRLTVT.

The rearrangement uses TRBV10-3 and TRBJ2-2, with a possible D match to TRBD1 (5 bases). The germline V gene encodes CDR1 ENHRY and CDR2 SYGVKD. V gave up 2 bases and J gave up 4 bases, with 14 bases separating them. The CDR3 extends over 16 amino acids. The CDR3 coding sequence is TGTGCCATCAGTGAGGGTGCAGGGATAGTCACCGGGGAGCTGTTTTTT. Its protein is CAISEGAGIVTGELFF.

This clone was counted between two and nine times. V is TRBV14 and J is TRBJ1-6; D is possibly TRBD1 (6 bases). This CDR3 has 15 residues. Per germline, CDR1 SGHDN and CDR2 FVKESK. Trimming cost V 0 bases and J 8 bases, with 11 bases left between them. CDR3 DNA sequence: TGTGCCAGCAGCCAAGATCTGGCAGGGGATTCACCCCTCCACTTT. Encoded protein: CASSQDLAGDSPLHF.

The chain links TRBV18 to TRBJ2-5; 8 bases are a match to TRBD2. Germline lookup yields CDR1 KGHSH and CDR2 LQKENI. The length of the CDR3 is 16 residues. After removal of 2 bases from V and 4 bases from J, the junction contained 9 bases not matched to a gene. The CDR3: CASSPSGVAGRETQYF. The CDR3 bases are TGTGCCAGCTCACCATCCGGGGTAGCGGGGAGAGAGACCCAGTACTTC.

The rearrangement links TRBV7-2 to TRBJ2-7; D gene unclear. Germline V gene lookup returns CDR1 SGHTA and CDR2 FQGNSA. Trimming cost V 5 bases and J 4 bases, with 18 bases left between them. This CDR3 is 15 amino acids long. The CDR3 region is CASSQTPAGVYEQYF. The DNA of the CDR3 is TGTGCCAGCAGCCAGACGCCGGCAGGCGTGTACGAGCAGTACTTC.

The chain is built from TRBV27 and TRBJ1-1, with a possible D match to TRBD1 (6 bases). The ends were cut back, 2 bases at V and 1 base at J, with 11 bases in the middle. Germline lookup yields CDR1 MNHEY and CDR2 SMNVEV (reference sequence). This CDR3 has 15 residues. This chain's CDR3 is CASSLNEGQNTEAFF. As DNA, the CDR3 is TGTGCCAGCAGTTTAAACGAGGGACAGAACACTGAAGCTTTCTTT.

This clone was seen more than once but under ten times. The chain has TRBV11-2 and TRBJ2-2; no clear D. V lost 3 bases and J 3 bases, leaving 8 bases between the germline ends. This CDR3 contains 14 residues. Germline-derived CDR1 and CDR2 are SGHAT and FQNNGV. CDR3 bases: TGTGCCAGCAGCTTTGACGGCTACACCGGGGAGCTGTTTTTT. This translates into CASSFDGYTGELFF.

In its sample, this clone was seen once. The chain links TRBV6-5 to TRBJ2-3, with D possibly TRBD2 on 6 matching bases. The CDR3 runs to 16 residues. The germline V and J ends were trimmed by 2 bases and 8 bases, with 20 bases remaining between them. Germline-derived CDR1 and CDR2 are MNHEY and SVGAGI. CDR3 protein: CASSYEGVGGPSTQYF. The CDR3 DNA follows: TGTGCCAGCAGTTACGAAGGAGTGGGGGGTCCTAGTACGCAGTATTTT.

V usage is TRBV29-1 and J usage is TRBJ1-1; D ambiguous. The germline CDR1 and CDR2 sequences are SQVTM and ANQGSEA. This CDR3 comprises 13 residues. The V end lost 3 bases, the J end lost 0 bases, and 8 bases lay between the germline ends. Here the CDR3 reads CSVDMGVNTEAFF. The CDR3 region has the DNA TGCAGCGTTGACATGGGAGTGAACACTGAAGCTTTCTTT.

About this clone: Other DNA sequences of this sample code for an identical CDR3. The V and J genes are TRBV28 and TRBJ1-2; D gene unclear. Trimming removed 1 base from V and 1 base from J, with 10 bases in between. The germline gives CDR1 MDHEN, CDR2 SYDVKM. The CDR3 is 15 residues long. For the CDR3, the DNA is TGTGCCAGCAGTTTATCCCCTCGGGATAACTATGGCTACACCTTC. Protein sequence: CASSLSPRDNYGYTF.

This clone has more than one count but fewer than ten. The rearrangement links TRBV29-1 to TRBJ1-1; D is ambiguous. The germline V gene has CDR1 SQVTM and CDR2 ANQGSEA. Trimming removed 0 bases at V and 4 bases at J, with 12 bases between. The CDR3 spans 14 residues. The CDR3 region has the DNA TGCAGCGTTGAAGAAGGCGGGTCGGGCACTGAAGCTTTCTTT. Its protein is CSVEEGGSGTEAFF.

This clone was detected a few times. The chain links TRBV4-1 to TRBJ1-2; D possibly corresponds to TRBD1 (5 bases). V was clipped by 1 base and J by 7 bases, with 16 bases between them. The CDR3 has 15 residues. In germline, CDR1 is MGHRA, CDR2 YSYEKL. This CDR3 is CASSQGRESTFGYTF. In DNA, the CDR3 is TGCGCCAGCAGCCAAGGCAGGGAGAGTACGTTTGGCTACACCTTC.

A few counts support this clone. Other DNA sequences in the sample encode the same CDR3. The chain is built from TRBV9 and TRBJ2-5, with D perhaps matching TRBD2 (6 bases). The germline CDR1 and CDR2 sequences are SGDLS and YYNGEE. V lost 0 bases and J lost 5, with 14 bases in between. This CDR3 is 15 amino acids long. Written as DNA, the CDR3 is TGTGCCAGCAGCGTAGATTCTGGTCGGGGGGAGACCCAGTACTTC. The encoded protein is CASSVDSGRGETQYF.

The gene calls are TRBV7-2 and TRBJ1-1; 7 nucleotides line up with TRBD1. V trimming: 3 bases; J trimming: 5 bases; junction bases outside the gene matches: 9. The CDR3 is 15 residues long. Germline assignment: CDR1 SGHTA and CDR2 FQGNSA. The CDR3 spells CASSFRQGGGTEAFF. CDR3 in DNA: TGTGCCAGCAGCTTTAGACAGGGTGGTGGGACTGAAGCTTTCTTT.

The V call is TRBV7-3, the J call TRBJ2-1, with D maybe TRBD1 (6 bases). This CDR3 spans 15 amino acids. The germline V and J ends were trimmed by 2 bases and 8 bases, with 16 bases remaining between them. The germline V gene encodes CDR1 SGHTA and CDR2 FQGTGA. CDR3 nucleotides: TGTGCCAGCAGCTTATCAGGGGTTGGGTTCGATGAGCAGTTCTTC. Its translation: CASSLSGVGFDEQFF. The variable domain in full, with the rest retrieved from reference TRBV7-3 and TRBJ2-1, is GAGVSQTPSNKVTEKGKYVELRCDPISGHTALYWYRQSLGQGPEFLIYFQGTGAADDSGLPNDRFFAVRPEGSVSTLKIQRTERGDSAVYLCASSLSGVGFDEQFFGPGTRLTVL.

This clone was observed a handful of times. The chain recombines TRBV7-7 with TRBJ2-3; D may be TRBD2 (6 bases). There are 15 residues in the CDR3. V was trimmed by 5 bases and J by 6 bases, leaving 18 bases between them. Germline V gene data show CDR1 as SSHAT and CDR2 as FNYEAQ (reference sequence). The CDR3 DNA follows: TGTGCCAGCAGCCAATTCGGGACGGGGGAGGATACGCAGTATTTT. It encodes CASSQFGTGEDTQYF.

The chain joins TRBV19 to TRBJ2-5; perhaps D is TRBD1 or TRBD2 (5 bases each). Germline V lookup: CDR1 LNHDA, CDR2 SQIVND (reference sequence). Between the trimmed V and J ends, which lost 2 bases and 5 bases, there was a span of 6 bases. The CDR3 is made up of 12 amino acids. The CDR3 DNA is TGTGCCAGTAGTATATGGGGGGAGACCCAGTACTTC. Protein sequence: CASSIWGETQYF.

Points on this clone: Other nucleotide sequences from this sample produce the same CDR3. The chain joins TRBV7-3 to TRBJ1-2; possible D gene TRBD1, 5 bases. From germline, CDR1 is SGHTA and CDR2 FQGTGA. The CDR3 has 13 residues. Trimming shortened V by 5 bases and J by 2 bases, and 9 bases separated the two germline ends. The CDR3 reads CASSATGNYGYTF. In DNA, the CDR3 is TGTGCCAGCAGCGCAACAGGAAACTATGGCTACACCTTC.

J is TRBJ1-5 and V is TRBV19; weak D call: TRBD1 (5 bases). CDR1 and CDR2 from the germline V gene are LNHDA and SQIVND (reference sequence). The V end lost 4 bases, the J end lost 0 bases, and 10 bases lay between the germline ends. The CDR3 runs 15 residues. The CDR3 loop reads CASSNMGVSNQPQHF. The CDR3 bases are TGTGCCAGTAGTAACATGGGGGTTAGCAATCAGCCCCAGCATTTT.

CDR3 sequence: CASSKGGGTQYF. In DNA, the CDR3 is TGTGCCAGCAGCAAAGGCGGGGGTACGCAGTATTTT. V and J are TRBV21-1 and TRBJ2-3; the table's D call TRBD2 went unverified against the DNA. TRBV21-1 is an annotated pseudogene. CDR3 length: 12 residues.

Only one count was recorded for this clone. V gene TRBV5-1 combines with J gene TRBJ1-1; D gene unclear. Germline CDR1 SGHRS, CDR2 YFSETQ. V was trimmed by 4 bases and J by 0 bases, leaving 16 bases between them. This CDR3 is 16 amino acids long. The DNA of the CDR3 is TGCGCCAGCAGCCTCGACGGTATCGCCATGAACACTGAAGCTTTCTTT. Translating it yields CASSLDGIAMNTEAFF. The full variable domain, rest sourced from reference TRBV5-1 and TRBJ1-1, is KAGVTQTPRYLIKTRGQQVTLSCSPISGHRSVSWYQQTPGQGLQFLFEYFSETQRNKGNFPGRFSGRQFSNSRSEMNVSTLELGDSALYLCASSLDGIAMNTEAFFGQGTRLTVV.

The gene calls are TRBV9 and TRBJ2-5; 7 bases match TRBD2. Germline values: CDR1 SGDLS, CDR2 YYNGEE. The CDR3 has 17 amino acids. J was trimmed by 4 bases and V by 2 bases; bases with no gene match: 14. The CDR3 sequence is CASSVDPLSGVSETQYF. The CDR3 DNA sequence: TGTGCCAGCAGCGTGGATCCACTGAGCGGGGTCTCAGAGACCCAGTACTTC.